These T cell receptor beta chains were read from a single sample in a study of CD8+ T cells in alopecia areata. This table comes from immunoSEQ multiplex PCR, and its TCRdb copy is limited to in-frame clones, with some not included. This table holds about 250,000 clones, roughly 63% found once. Sequencing was performed on CD4+ T cells sorted from blood, taken at roughly week 53, from a patient treated with tofacitinib. Source of these receptors: a human donor with alopecia areata. The CDR3 runs from the conserved cysteine through the conserved F or W. D genes are given only for firm matches. Size values are once, few and many counts, or a class for expanded clones, and some rows have none.

V	D	size	length	J	CDR3	DNA
TRBV2	NA	once	10	TRBJ2-7	CASGGVEQYF	TGTGCCAGCGGAGGGGTCGAGCAGTACTTC
TRBV6-1	TRBD1	NA	16	TRBJ2-1	CASSEVWDREGNEQFF	TGTGCCAGCAGTGAAGTTTGGGACAGGGAAGGTAATGAGCAGTTCTTC
TRBV5-4	NA	few	12	TRBJ1-5	CASSLLGRPQHF	TGTGCCAGCAGCTTGTTGGGGAGGCCCCAGCATTTT
TRBV5-4	TRBD2	few	16	TRBJ2-2	CASSSTGRAGTGELFF	TGTGCCAGCAGCTCTACCGGGAGGGCCGGGACCGGGGAGCTGTTTTTT
TRBV6-6	NA	many	14	TRBJ2-5	CASIGDQYQETQYF	TGTGCCAGCATTGGGGACCAGTACCAAGAGACCCAGTACTTC
TRBV29-1	TRBD1	NA	14	TRBJ2-5	CSVEDTGGQETQYF	TGCAGTGTTGAAGACACAGGGGGCCAAGAGACCCAGTACTTC
TRBV5-6	TRBD2	NA	15	TRBJ2-7	CASSMGYGLAGEQYF	TGTGCCAGCAGTATGGGGTACGGGCTAGCGGGAGAGCAGTACTTC
TRBV2	NA	NA	13	TRBJ1-2	CASSDQGSDGYTF	TGTGCCAGCAGTGATCAGGGGTCGGATGGCTACACCTTC
TRBV20-1	NA	NA	11	TRBJ1-2	CSARVAYGYTF	TGCAGTGCTAGGGTGGCCTATGGCTACACCTTC
TRBV30	NA	NA	11	TRBJ2-7	CAWSPRGEQYF	TGTGCCTGGAGTCCCAGGGGCGAGCAGTACTTC
TRBV7-2	TRBD1	NA	14	TRBJ1-2	CASSLVDRNYGYTF	TGTGCCAGCAGCTTAGTGGACAGGAACTATGGCTACACCTTC
TRBV7-3	TRBD1	NA	13	TRBJ2-2	CASAPGQTGELFF	TGTGCCAGCGCCCCGGGACAGACCGGGGAGCTGTTTTTT
TRBV5-6	NA	once	15	TRBJ2-1	CASSLAVGLYNEQFF	TGTGCCAGCAGCTTGGCGGTAGGTCTTTACAATGAGCAGTTCTTC
TRBV18	TRBD1	NA	17	TRBJ2-1	CASSPMPGQGPYNEQFF	TGTGCCAGCTCACCGATGCCGGGACAGGGGCCTTACAATGAGCAGTTCTTC
TRBV7-9	TRBD1	NA	15	TRBJ1-1	CASSSVGQGNTEAFF	TGTGCCAGCAGCTCCGTCGGACAGGGGAACACTGAAGCTTTCTTT
TRBV29-1	NA	NA	13	TRBJ1-1	CSVQEQVGLIAFF	TGCAGCGTCCAAGAACAAGTGGGATTGATTGCTTTCTTT
TRBV7-2	TRBD2	few	16	TRBJ2-2	CASSFRRPGGTGELFF	TGTGCCAGCAGCTTTCGCCGTCCGGGGGGTACCGGGGAGCTGTTTTTT
TRBV7-2	NA	NA	13	TRBJ2-5	CASSGRYQETQYF	TGTGCCAGCAGCGGACGGTACCAAGAGACCCAGTACTTC
TRBV29-1	NA	few	14	TRBJ2-7	CSARDFFRPYEQYF	TGCAGCGCCAGGGACTTCTTTCGCCCCTACGAGCAGTACTTC
TRBV5-1	TRBD2	once	18	TRBJ2-5	CASRTGTRLAGTQETQYF	TGCGCCAGCAGAACCGGGACCCGACTAGCGGGGACTCAAGAGACCCAGTACTTC
TRBV2	NA	few	15	TRBJ1-3	CASSENRLSGNTIYF	TGTGCCAGCAGTGAAAACCGTCTCTCTGGAAACACCATATATTTT
TRBV30	NA	NA	13	TRBJ2-2	CAWSRENTGELFF	TGTGCCTGGAGTAGAGAGAACACCGGGGAGCTGTTTTTT
TRBV5-1	TRBD2	few	15	TRBJ2-3	CASSGSGDRTDTQYF	TGCGCCAGCAGCGGTAGCGGGGACCGCACAGATACGCAGTATTTT
TRBV6-1	TRBD2	NA	19	TRBJ2-4	CASSDAGLAGVTAKNIQYF	TGTGCCAGCAGTGATGCCGGACTAGCGGGGGTTACCGCCAAAAACATTCAGTACTTC
TRBV30	NA	NA	13	TRBJ1-5	CAWTHGRNQPQHF	TGTGCCTGGACCCATGGGAGAAATCAGCCCCAGCATTTT
TRBV5-1	NA	few	19	TRBJ1-3	CASSFGYGQSSHSGNTIYF	TGCGCCAGCAGCTTCGGATACGGACAATCTTCCCACTCTGGAAACACCATATATTTT
TRBV6-6	TRBD1	few	14	TRBJ2-7	CASSYTGQGYEQYF	TGTGCCAGCAGTTACACCGGACAGGGCTACGAGCAGTACTTC
TRBV5-1	NA	NA	16	TRBJ2-6	CASSFGVGIGANVLTF	TGCGCCAGCAGCTTCGGGGTAGGAATCGGGGCCAACGTCCTGACTTTC
TRBV30	TRBD2	NA	13	TRBJ2-1	CAWSAGLAGLEFF	TGTGCCTGGAGTGCGGGACTAGCGGGGCTTGAGTTCTTC
TRBV5-6	NA	NA	17	TRBJ1-1	CASSFGGAGAVNTEAFF	TGTGCCAGCAGCTTCGGGGGAGCGGGTGCGGTGAACACTGAAGCTTTCTTT
TRBV14	NA	NA	13	TRBJ2-5	CASSPDGGETQYF	TGTGCCAGCAGCCCAGACGGTGGTGAGACCCAGTACTTC
TRBV5-1	NA	few	12	TRBJ2-5	CASSLRGETQYF	TGCGCCAGCAGCTTGCGGGGGGAGACCCAGTACTTC
TRBV11-2	NA	NA	15	TRBJ2-3	CASSSTGTRTDTQYF	TGTGCCAGCAGCTCCACCGGGACTCGCACAGATACGCAGTATTTT
TRBV5-1	NA	NA	14	TRBJ1-1	CASSLFGGSAEAFF	TGCGCCAGCAGCTTATTCGGGGGCAGTGCTGAAGCTTTCTTT
TRBV29-1	TRBD2	NA	16	TRBJ2-3	CSVEGSGGAESDTQYF	TGCAGCGTTGAGGGTAGCGGGGGGGCCGAATCAGATACGCAGTATTTT
TRBV29-1	NA	NA	12	TRBJ1-1	CSVDTRGPEAFF	TGCAGCGTTGATACTCGGGGACCTGAAGCTTTCTTT
TRBV7-3	NA	few	13	TRBJ2-3	CASSVGSTDTQYF	TGTGCCAGCAGCGTTGGGAGCACAGATACGCAGTATTTT
TRBV7-7	NA	few	13	TRBJ1-1	CASSLKVNTEAFF	TGTGCTAGCAGCTTAAAGGTGAACACTGAAGCTTTCTTT
TRBV30	TRBD1	NA	14	TRBJ2-7	CAWSVWTGFSEQYF	TGTGCCTGGAGTGTGTGGACAGGGTTCTCCGAGCAGTACTTC
TRBV2	NA	NA	11	TRBJ2-1	CASSREYEQFF	TGTGCCAGCAGCCGGGAGTATGAGCAGTTCTTC
TRBV9	NA	NA	17	TRBJ2-1	CASSVGPKGGPYNEQFF	TGTGCCAGCAGCGTAGGACCCAAGGGGGGCCCCTACAATGAGCAGTTCTTC
TRBV9	TRBD1	NA	14	TRBJ1-6	CASSATGEDSPLHF	TGTGCCAGCAGCGCCACAGGGGAAGATTCACCCCTCCACTTT
TRBV30	NA	NA	14	TRBJ1-1	CAWSVRGTPTEAFF	TGTGCCTGGAGTGTACGGGGAACCCCCACTGAAGCTTTCTTT
TRBV5-1	NA	NA	12	TRBJ2-1	CASSFTGEQQFF	TGCGCCAGCAGCTTTACGGGGGAACAGCAGTTCTTC
TRBV7-2	NA	NA	15	TRBJ1-2	CASSPTFGQRAGYTF	TGTGCCAGCAGCCCTACCTTCGGACAGCGAGCCGGCTACACCTTC
TRBV7-9	NA	NA	14	TRBJ2-3	CASSLRGVADTQYF	TGTGCCAGCAGCTTAAGAGGGGTTGCAGATACGCAGTATTTT
TRBV23-1	NA	NA	17	TRBJ2-7	CASSSGLYRVPSYEQYF	TGCGCCAGCAGCTCAGGACTTTACAGGGTTCCCTCCTACGAGCAGTACTTC
TRBV30	NA	once	14	TRBJ1-2	CAWRGSGTQQGYTF	TGTGCCTGGAGGGGATCCGGGACCCAGCAAGGCTACACCTTC
TRBV18	NA	NA	12	TRBJ2-3	CASSPIADTQYF	TGTGCCAGCTCACCAATTGCAGATACGCAGTATTTT
TRBV27	NA	NA	14	TRBJ1-1	CASSLRDLSTEAFF	TGTGCCAGCAGTTTAAGGGATCTAAGCACTGAAGCTTTCTTT
TRBV6-6	NA	NA	14	TRBJ2-5	CASSYSAWGETQYF	TGTGCCAGCAGTTACTCGGCTTGGGGGGAGACCCAGTACTTC
TRBV5-6	TRBD1	NA	17	TRBJ1-2	CASTPNRDRGDNYGYTF	TGTGCCAGCACCCCGAACCGGGACAGGGGCGATAACTATGGCTACACCTTC
TRBV7-2	NA	NA	11	TRBJ2-7	CASSLQYEQYF	TGTGCCAGCAGCTTACAGTACGAGCAGTACTTC
TRBV29-1	NA	once	14	TRBJ1-1	CSVEDAGMNTEAFF	TGCAGCGTTGAAGACGCGGGGATGAACACTGAAGCTTTCTTT
TRBV11-1	TRBD1	NA	15	TRBJ2-7	CASSRIPGQRPEQYF	TGTGCCAGCAGCCGCATTCCGGGACAGAGGCCCGAGCAGTACTTC
TRBV5-1	TRBD1	NA	15	TRBJ2-7	CASSLGGTDPYEQYF	TGCGCCAGCAGCTTGGGAGGGACAGATCCCTACGAGCAGTACTTC
TRBV29-1	NA	few	15	TRBJ1-2	CSSWDLIHPNYGYTF	TGCAGCTCCTGGGACCTAATTCACCCCAACTATGGCTACACCTTC
TRBV4-1	NA	NA	16	TRBJ1-1	CASGALTAGLNTEAFF	TGCGCCAGCGGCGCCCTTACAGCCGGTCTAAACACTGAAGCTTTCTTT
TRBV7-9	TRBD1	few	17	TRBJ1-1	CASTPGGARGRLTEAFF	TGTGCCAGCACCCCAGGAGGGGCCAGGGGGCGTCTCACTGAAGCTTTCTTT